The 18 T cell receptor beta chains below were found in one sample sequenced in a study of monozygotic twins with inflammatory bowel disease. TCRdb re-called the 5' RACE reads and shows each CDR3 protein once, DNA omitted. The sample table sets out under 200,000 distinct CDR3 sequences. The sample was blood. These receptors were obtained from a human donor with ulcerative colitis or Crohn's disease, or a healthy co-twin of an affected twin (not recorded which).

The V call is TRBV7-2, the J call TRBJ2-5. The CDR3 length is 12 residues. CDR1 and CDR2 (germline): SGHTA, FQGNSA. This CDR3 is CASSLPQETQYF.

V and J are TRBV12-3 or TRBV12-4 and TRBJ1-6. CDR3 length: 13 residues. The CDR3 here is CASSIRPDSPLHF.

The chain couples TRBV7-2 to TRBJ2-7; the TRBD1 assignment by TCRdb is unverifiable without DNA. There are 16 residues in the CDR3. Germline CDR1 SGHTA, CDR2 FQGNSA. The CDR3 sequence: CASSPSGAGDSYEQYF.

The chain joins TRBV15 to TRBJ2-3. The CDR3 sequence is 14 residues long. Germline CDR1 LNHNV, CDR2 YYDKDF (reference sequence). The CDR3 here is CATSRDSRPDTQYF.

The chain has TRBV20-1 and TRBJ2-4; TCRdb calls TRBD1, which cannot be checked without DNA. In germline, CDR1 is DFQATT, CDR2 SNEGSKA (reference sequence). This CDR3 spans 13 amino acids. This chain's CDR3 is CSARDRGWHIQYF.

J is TRBJ2-7 and V is TRBV12-3 or TRBV12-4; TCRdb proposes TRBD1, but this gene call is untestable without DNA. The CDR3 has 14 amino acids. CDR3: CASSFNQGVGEQYF.

This sequence joins TRBV7-6 and TRBJ1-5. Germline CDR1 SGHVS, CDR2 FNYEAQ. This CDR3 contains 13 residues. This CDR3 reads CASSLGDDQPQHF.

The genes are TRBV30 and TRBJ2-1; without DNA, the TCRdb call of TRBD2 cannot be checked. Germline V gene lookup returns CDR1 GTSNPN and CDR2 SVGIG (reference sequence). The CDR3 runs to 11 residues. This CDR3 is CAWSVGGEQFF.

The CDR3 sequence is CASSSKTGFTGELFF. This rearrangement joins TRBV7-8 to TRBJ2-2; TCRdb selects TRBD1, and the lack of DNA leaves this call unchecked. The CDR3 runs to 15 residues. The germline V gene encodes CDR1 SGHVS and CDR2 FQNEAQ.

The rearrangement joins TRBV9 to TRBJ1-5. The CDR3 is 14 amino acids. Per germline, CDR1 SGDLS and CDR2 YYNGEE. The CDR3 protein is CASSVDVTYQPQHF.

The CDR3 here is CASSIGYGKETQYF. The J gene is TRBJ2-5, the V gene TRBV19. The CDR3 has 14 amino acids. The germline CDR1 and CDR2 sequences are LNHDA and SQIVND (reference sequence).

This rearrangement joins TRBV5-1 to TRBJ2-3; TCRdb returns TRBD2, unconfirmable since there is no DNA. Per the germline V gene, CDR1 is SGHRS and CDR2 is YFSETQ. CDR3 length equals 15 residues. CDR3 in amino acids: CASSLSSRGTDTQYF.

This sequence joins TRBV10-3 and TRBJ1-1. Germline V lookup: CDR1 ENHRY, CDR2 SYGVKD. This CDR3 comprises 17 residues. CDR3 residues: CAISESLSGLDKDEAFF.

The V call is TRBV21-1, the J call TRBJ2-3; TCRdb's D call of TRBD2 is untestable without DNA. TRBV21-1 is termed a pseudogene. The CDR3 is 13 amino acids. This CDR3 is CARAGEITDTQYF.

The gene calls are TRBV3-1 and TRBJ1-3. This CDR3 has 16 residues. Germline loops: CDR1 LGHDT, CDR2 YNNKEL (reference sequence). This chain's CDR3 is CASSHHLTAAGNTIYF. Full variable domain (rest looked up from reference TRBV3-1 and TRBJ1-3): DTAVSQTPKYLVTQMGNDKSIKCEQNLGHDTMYWYKQDSKKFLKIMFSYNNKELIINETVPNRFSPKSPDKAHLNLHINSLELGDSAVYFCASSHHLTAAGNTIYFGEGSWLTVV.

This chain links TRBV7-2 with TRBJ2-1; without DNA, the TCRdb call of TRBD1 cannot be checked. Germline lookup yields CDR1 SGHTA and CDR2 FQGNSA. The CDR3 is 16 amino acids. The CDR3: CASSLDRSGGYNEQFF.

The J gene is TRBJ1-4, the V gene TRBV7-9; no DNA is available, so the TRBD1 call from TCRdb remains unchecked. Germline CDR1 reads SEHNR; CDR2 reads FQNEAQ (reference sequence). The CDR3 loop spans 14 amino acids. The CDR3 loop reads CASSSDRGHEKLFF. Combining the CDR3 with reference TRBV7-9 and TRBJ1-4 gives the whole variable domain DTGVSQNPRHKITKRGQNVTFRCDPISEHNRLYWYRQTLGQGPEFLTYFQNEAQLEKSRLLSDRFSAERPKGSFSTLEIQRTEQGDSAMYLCASSSDRGHEKLFFGSGTQLSVL.

The rearrangement links TRBV24-1 to TRBJ2-2; as DNA is missing, the TRBD1 call by TCRdb cannot be tested. CDR3 length equals 14 residues. Germline loops: CDR1 KGHDR, CDR2 SFDVKD. This CDR3 reads CATRGGRSTGELFF.